A selection of T cell receptor beta chains follows, all from one sample in a study of T-cell reconstitution after alpha-beta-depleted transplantation in children. TCRdb fed the PCR reads into MiXCR, producing one record per CDR3 protein. The sample shows about 980,000 distinct CDR3 sequences, about 31% of them seen only once. This material consisted of PBMCs, mostly from graft donor cells, taken 360 days after TCRalphabeta/CD19-depleted stem cell transplant. The receptors here all came from a boy in the first two years of life who had a stem cell transplant for SCID, so the T cells may come from the graft donor. Each CDR3 is given with its conserved first and last residue. The D gene is left open where the match is weak. Clone size is given for some rows only: seen once, a few or many times, or a class if the clone is expanded.

J gene,V gene,D gene,clone size,CDR3 protein,CDR3 DNA
TRBJ2-1,TRBV20-1,TRBD2,once,CCAERGDGYNEQFF,TGCTGTGCGGAGCGGGGGGACGGCTACAATGAGCAGTTCTTC
TRBJ2-3,TRBV11-1,TRBD2,few,CASSSGLAGGVATDTQYF,TGTGCCAGCAGCTCCGGACTAGCGGGGGGGGTCGCGACAGATACGCAGTATTTT
TRBJ2-2,TRBV5-1,TRBD2,-,CASSWTSGGPQNTGELFF,TGCGCCAGCAGCTGGACTAGCGGGGGGCCCCAGAACACCGGGGAGCTGTTTTTT
TRBJ2-7,TRBV20-1,-,few,CSAPGQGAYEQYF,TGCAGTGCCCCGGGACAAGGAGCCTACGAGCAGTACTTC
TRBJ2-5,TRBV7-3,-,many,CASSLGPLRGETQYF,TGTGCCAGCAGCTTAGGGCCCCTAAGGGGAGAGACCCAGTACTTC
TRBJ1-6,TRBV10-3,-,-,CAISESGRGVLRSPLHF,TGTGCCATCAGTGAGTCGGGCCGCGGGGTGTTACGCTCACCCCTCCACTTT
TRBJ2-7,TRBV29-1,TRBD1,-,CSVRGRLSYEQYF,TGCAGCGTTAGGGGGCGCCTATCCTACGAGCAGTACTTC
TRBJ2-3,TRBV5-1,-,few,CASSLLVQGDTQYF,TGCGCCAGCAGCTTGCTGGTACAGGGAGATACGCAGTATTTT
TRBJ2-3,TRBV29-1,TRBD2,-,CSAYTGGTDTQYF,TGCAGCGCCTATACGGGGGGAACAGATACGCAGTATTTT
TRBJ1-5,TRBV28,-,-,CASSLPARGKNQPQHF,TGTGCCAGCAGTTTACCAGCACGGGGGAAGAATCAGCCCCAGCATTTT
TRBJ1-1,TRBV29-1,-,few,CSVVVTEAFF,TGCAGCGTTGTGGTCACTGAAGCTTTCTTT
TRBJ2-5,TRBV7-2,TRBD1,-,CASSQDRGYPETQYF,TGTGCCAGCAGCCAGGACAGGGGGTATCCCGAGACCCAGTACTTC
TRBJ2-3,TRBV2,-,-,CASRLRGPDTQYF,TGTGCCAGCAGGCTCCGGGGGCCCGATACGCAGTATTTT
TRBJ2-2,TRBV2,TRBD1,-,CASILKIQGRGNTGELFF,TGTGCCAGCATTCTGAAGATACAGGGGCGAGGAAACACCGGGGAGCTGTTTTTT
TRBJ2-3,TRBV20-1,TRBD2,few,CSARASGDNTDTQYF,TGCAGTGCTAGGGCTAGCGGGGACAACACAGATACGCAGTATTTT
TRBJ1-1,TRBV5-1,-,few,CASSFDEQGNTEAFF,TGCGCCAGCAGCTTCGATGAGCAGGGGAACACTGAAGCTTTCTTT
TRBJ1-2,TRBV12-3/TRBV12-4,-,many,CARKEGIGYGYTF,TGTGCCAGGAAGGAGGGGATTGGGTATGGCTACACCTTC
TRBJ1-5,TRBV6-6,-,few,CASSRGGRQPQHF,TGTGCCAGCAGTAGGGGAGGGCGGCAGCCCCAGCATTTT
TRBJ2-7,TRBV12-3/TRBV12-4,TRBD1,-,CASSLSSRGYYEQYF,TGTGCCAGCAGTTTATCGTCCAGGGGGTACTACGAGCAGTACTTC
TRBJ1-6,TRBV20-1,-,few,CSARVSSYNSPLHF,TGCAGTGCTAGAGTGAGCTCCTATAATTCACCCCTCCACTTT
TRBJ2-7,TRBV7-8,-,-,CASSHGTTGPYEQYF,TGTGCCAGCAGCCACGGAACGACAGGTCCCTACGAGCAGTACTTC
TRBJ2-7,TRBV20-1,-,-,CSAPQRGSYEQYF,TGCAGTGCGCCTCAACGGGGTTCCTACGAGCAGTACTTC
TRBJ1-5,TRBV7-2,-,many,CASSFGIGNQPQHF,TGTGCCAGCAGCTTTGGGATAGGCAATCAGCCCCAGCATTTT
TRBJ2-7,TRBV4-1,-,-,CASSQAHRPYEQYF,TGCGCCAGCAGCCAAGCTCACCGACCCTACGAGCAGTACTTC
TRBJ1-5,TRBV20-1,-,-,CSARQDSNQPQHF,TGCAGTGCTAGACAAGATAGCAATCAGCCCCAGCATTTT